The following is a T cell receptor (beta chain) sequence with its context. Antigen: not known. The data are from a study of T cell responses to AZD1222 COVID-19 vaccine. Across the whole study: The analysis combined second doses at about 4 or about 12 weeks. Whole-study results and caveats: Vaccine-related CD4 TCRs covered spike, predominating at 160-218 and 743-854. Donors were largely white British and mainly female; clonal diversity was possibly underestimated.

The V segment lost 6 bases and the J segment 5 bases; nucleotides outside the gene matches: 8. This CDR3 has 14 residues. CDR1 and CDR2 (germline): LNHDA, SQIVND (reference sequence). Using immunoSEQ multiplex PCR, the repertoire was profiled, and TCRdb retains in-frame clones only, with some absent. This table has roughly 100,000 clones, about 88% appearing once. The chain links TRBV19 to TRBJ2-5; 8 nucleotides line up with TRBD1. The material sequenced was peripheral blood, taken on day 0 of AZD1222 vaccination. This TCR was sampled from an adult in good health. The CDR3 nucleotides are TGTGCCAGTAGGAATACAGGGGGTGTCGAGACCCAGTACTTC. Its protein product is CASRNTGGVETQYF.